The rows below give T cell receptor beta chains drawn from one sample of a study of early T cells in non-severe SARS-CoV-2 infection. TCRdb reanalysed the 5' RACE reads using MiXCR and keeps one entry per CDR3 protein. The table has roughly 66,000 distinct CDR3 sequences, 8% to 9.5% seen once; the top ten hold under 4%. Sequencing was done on a sample of whole blood. The receptors were gathered from an adult who was a healthcare worker with PCR-confirmed SARS-CoV-2 infection or an uninfected control (not recorded which). Both conserved end residues are trimmed from each CDR3. The order of the fields is clone size, V gene, J gene, CDR3 protein. Clone sizes are given selectively: once, few, many, or a class where the clone is expanded.

clone size: NA; V gene: TRBV19; J gene: TRBJ1-5; CDR3 protein: ASSNGRGNQPQH
clone size: few; V gene: TRBV20-1; J gene: TRBJ2-2; CDR3 protein: SARDRRGNTGELF
clone size: many; V gene: TRBV7-6; J gene: TRBJ2-1; CDR3 protein: ASSLAGLAGSNEQF
clone size: NA; V gene: TRBV28; J gene: TRBJ2-4; CDR3 protein: ASSPSGGGGVLAKNIQY
clone size: many; V gene: TRBV2; J gene: TRBJ1-2; CDR3 protein: ASSERDRVGYT
clone size: NA; V gene: TRBV27; J gene: TRBJ2-6; CDR3 protein: ASSFSGPSSGANVLT
clone size: NA; V gene: TRBV4-3; J gene: TRBJ2-7; CDR3 protein: ASSQGTGRYEQY
clone size: few; V gene: TRBV5-6; J gene: TRBJ1-1; CDR3 protein: ASSSGTGSMNTEAF
clone size: many; V gene: TRBV12-3/TRBV12-4; J gene: TRBJ2-5; CDR3 protein: ASSLVAGGQETQY
clone size: many; V gene: TRBV29-1; J gene: TRBJ1-6; CDR3 protein: SAPRGLRVYNSPLH
clone size: NA; V gene: TRBV7-2; J gene: TRBJ2-3; CDR3 protein: ASSPGTHRTDTQY
clone size: NA; V gene: TRBV7-9; J gene: TRBJ1-3; CDR3 protein: ASRSGSSGNTIY
clone size: many; V gene: TRBV7-2; J gene: TRBJ1-1; CDR3 protein: ASRQNTGNTEAF
clone size: few; V gene: TRBV5-1; J gene: TRBJ1-5; CDR3 protein: ASSPQGSNQPQH
clone size: NA; V gene: TRBV6-5; J gene: TRBJ2-2; CDR3 protein: ASRGQGVLYTGELF
clone size: many; V gene: TRBV5-1; J gene: TRBJ2-2; CDR3 protein: ASLLGTNTGELF
clone size: few; V gene: TRBV29-1; J gene: TRBJ2-1; CDR3 protein: SVEDATYNEQF
clone size: NA; V gene: TRBV7-2; J gene: TRBJ2-7; CDR3 protein: ASSAGPAPSRY
clone size: many; V gene: TRBV7-9; J gene: TRBJ2-1; CDR3 protein: ASRYPAGSSYNEQF
clone size: NA; V gene: TRBV7-2; J gene: TRBJ2-1; CDR3 protein: ASSRRIGTYNEQF
clone size: many; V gene: TRBV23-1; J gene: TRBJ2-1; CDR3 protein: ASPYSTGDNEQF
clone size: NA; V gene: TRBV24-1; J gene: TRBJ2-5; CDR3 protein: ATSDSETQY
clone size: few; V gene: TRBV7-2; J gene: TRBJ2-3; CDR3 protein: ASSLWWGGTDTQY
clone size: many; V gene: TRBV10-3; J gene: TRBJ1-2; CDR3 protein: AISAGTGYGYT
clone size: NA; V gene: TRBV6-1; J gene: TRBJ2-3; CDR3 protein: ASSGFERGSMGSDTQY
clone size: NA; V gene: TRBV7-2; J gene: TRBJ2-2; CDR3 protein: ASSLHPGGATGELF
clone size: NA; V gene: TRBV28; J gene: TRBJ2-5; CDR3 protein: ASSPRGGSETQY
clone size: NA; V gene: TRBV7-8; J gene: TRBJ1-6; CDR3 protein: ASSLAIRRDRGSPLH
clone size: few; V gene: TRBV7-3; J gene: TRBJ2-1; CDR3 protein: ASSSSGGRGEQF
clone size: many; V gene: TRBV19; J gene: TRBJ1-1; CDR3 protein: ASTNMNTEAF
clone size: NA; V gene: TRBV20-1; J gene: TRBJ2-1; CDR3 protein: SAKVAGFAYNEQF
clone size: NA; V gene: TRBV20-1; J gene: TRBJ1-2; CDR3 protein: SARATRGLYGYT
clone size: NA; V gene: TRBV20-1; J gene: TRBJ2-7; CDR3 protein: SARTSGRLGEQY
clone size: few; V gene: TRBV20-1; J gene: TRBJ2-1; CDR3 protein: SAGLAGGEGNEQF
clone size: many; V gene: TRBV18; J gene: TRBJ1-6; CDR3 protein: ASSPSGSTGSYNSPLH
clone size: NA; V gene: TRBV7-2; J gene: TRBJ2-5; CDR3 protein: ASSPVTQETQY
clone size: NA; V gene: TRBV29-1; J gene: TRBJ2-3; CDR3 protein: SAAVADTQY
clone size: few; V gene: TRBV20-1; J gene: TRBJ2-7; CDR3 protein: SARFREVPYEQY
clone size: many; V gene: TRBV15; J gene: TRBJ2-3; CDR3 protein: ATSRQTDTQY
clone size: few; V gene: TRBV28; J gene: TRBJ1-5; CDR3 protein: ASSTSRQGRQPQH
clone size: NA; V gene: TRBV7-2; J gene: TRBJ2-1; CDR3 protein: ASSLDRGPYNEQF
clone size: NA; V gene: TRBV28; J gene: TRBJ2-7; CDR3 protein: ASNRGARSYEQY
clone size: few; V gene: TRBV25-1; J gene: TRBJ1-2; CDR3 protein: ASSEQGMGYGYT
clone size: many; V gene: TRBV7-2; J gene: TRBJ1-2; CDR3 protein: ASSPLSGTGNGYT
clone size: NA; V gene: TRBV7-3; J gene: TRBJ2-1; CDR3 protein: ASSGTSGSGYNEQF
clone size: NA; V gene: TRBV5-6; J gene: TRBJ2-3; CDR3 protein: ASSYRDRVVDTQY
clone size: few; V gene: TRBV5-4; J gene: TRBJ2-1; CDR3 protein: ASSFARADEQF
clone size: NA; V gene: TRBV10-3; J gene: TRBJ2-1; CDR3 protein: AIGLAGGEEQF
clone size: NA; V gene: TRBV5-4; J gene: TRBJ2-3; CDR3 protein: ASSPTQGYTQY
clone size: NA; V gene: TRBV9; J gene: TRBJ2-1; CDR3 protein: ASSVGVSGRNEQF
clone size: few; V gene: TRBV6-4; J gene: TRBJ1-6; CDR3 protein: ASSPDNNSPLH
clone size: many; V gene: TRBV2; J gene: TRBJ2-1; CDR3 protein: ASSESSGRRDEQF
clone size: few; V gene: TRBV7-3; J gene: TRBJ2-7; CDR3 protein: ASSLISGSTNEQY